The T cell receptor (beta chain) described here comes from a study of cytomegalovirus exposure and HLA in healthy donors. PCR used 60 Vbeta primers and 13 Jbeta primers. Clones were read by immunoSEQ multiplex PCR, and TCRdb kept only the in-frame ones, dropping some. The sample has approximately 130,000 clones; approximately 85% are singletons. Germline CDR1 and CDR2: SGHNT and YYREEE (reference sequence). The V gene end was trimmed by 5 bases and the J gene end by 2 bases; junction bases not matched to a gene: 6. This CDR3 spans 15 amino acids. The chain carries TRBV5-4 and TRBJ2-3; the match to TRBD1 covers 9 bases. Sequenced input: PBMCs. The source is a boy between 10 and 17 years old in good health and CMV-seronegative. The CDR3 region has the DNA TGTGCCAGCAGTTGGGGACAGGGCACCACAGATACGCAGTATTTT. It encodes CASSWGQGTTDTQYF.